This record concerns one TCR beta chain sequence. This record belongs to a study of T-cell reconstitution after alpha-beta-depleted transplantation in children. The authors prepared the TCRbeta library with unique molecular identifiers. MiXCR was run by TCRdb on the PCR reads, yielding one entry per CDR3 protein. The sample carries 70,000 or so distinct CDR3 sequences, approximately 11% recorded once. Specimen: PBMCs, collected before TCRalphabeta/CD19-depleted stem cell transplant. The receptor was derived from a boy aged 5-17 years with acute myeloid leukemia, due to receive a stem cell transplant.

The CDR3 protein is CASSLLSQPGEQFF. The CDR3 coding sequence is TGCGCCAGCAGCTTGTTATCCCAGCCCGGTGAGCAGTTCTTC. The chain is built from TRBV5-1 and TRBJ2-1; D uncertain. V was trimmed by 1 base and J by 9 bases, leaving 14 bases between them. CDR1 and CDR2 (germline): SGHRS, YFSETQ. The CDR3 loop spans 14 amino acids.